These 21 T cell receptor beta chains came from one sample sequenced in a study of T cell changes during pregnancy in multiple sclerosis. Libraries were prepared by immunoSEQ multiplex PCR; TCRdb keeps only in-frame clonotypes and omits some of them. The table records roughly 40,000 clones, approximately 91% of them present only once. The sequenced sample was CD4+ T cells from peripheral blood mononuclear cells, obtained in the second trimester of pregnancy. Source of these receptors: a female donor with multiple sclerosis, enrolled in a pregnancy study.

The genes are TRBV15 and TRBJ2-7, with 8 nucleotides matching TRBD2. Germline CDR1 and CDR2: LNHNV and YYDKDF (reference sequence). The CDR3 loop spans 18 amino acids. The J segment lost 3 bases and the V segment lost 5 bases, leaving 18 bases of the junction unmatched. CDR3 sequence reads: CATSPRMPLAARHYEQYF. CDR3 bases: TGTGCCACCAGCCCTCGAATGCCACTAGCGGCGAGGCACTACGAGCAGTACTTC.

This clone was detected only once. The V call is TRBV19, the J call TRBJ1-6; tentative D call: TRBD1 (6 bases). The CDR3 contains 16 residues. The V end lost 0 bases, the J end lost 6 bases, and 12 bases lay between the germline ends. Germline-derived CDR1 and CDR2 are LNHDA and SQIVND (reference sequence). The CDR3 loop is CASSIDPAQGNSPLHF. CDR3 DNA sequence: TGTGCCAGTAGTATAGATCCGGCACAGGGTAATTCACCCCTCCACTTT.

In this sample, this clone is medium-sized (0.01 to 0.1%). The chain employs TRBV6-6 and TRBJ2-7, with 7 positions matching TRBD1. The V segment lost 4 bases and the J segment 4 bases; nucleotides outside the gene matches: 1. This CDR3 has 12 residues. Germline CDR1 reads MNHNY; CDR2 reads SVGAGI (reference sequence). As DNA, the CDR3 is TGTGCCAGCAGTTGGGGACAGTACGAGCAGTACTTC. Translation gives CASSWGQYEQYF.

This chain uses TRBV2 with TRBJ1-4; 9 bases line up with TRBD1. The germline V gene has CDR1 SNHLY and CDR2 FYNNEI. Trimming took 3 bases from V and 8 from J; bases not matched to a gene: 7. CDR3 size: 15 residues. CDR3 bases: TGTGCCAGCAGTGACGCGGGACAGGGAAACGAAAAACTGTTTTTT. Protein sequence: CASSDAGQGNEKLFF. The full variable domain, rest sourced from reference TRBV2 and TRBJ1-4, is EPEVTQTPSHQVTQMGQEVILRCVPISNHLYFYWYRQILGQKVEFLVSFYNNEISEKSEIFDDQFSVERPDGSNFTLKIRSTKLEDSAMYFCASSDAGQGNEKLFFGSGTQLSVL.

V gene TRBV9 combines with J gene TRBJ2-7, with D possibly being TRBD1 (6 bases). CDR1 is SGDLS, CDR2 YYNGEE, per germline. Trimming pared 3 bases from V and 0 bases from J, leaving 13 bases between. This CDR3 region has 15 residues. CDR3 coding DNA: TGTGCCAGCAGCGGAGGGGGAATGAGCTCCTACGAGCAGTACTTC. Translating it yields CASSGGGMSSYEQYF.

This clone was seen once. The rearrangement uses TRBV7-9 and TRBJ1-1, with D maybe TRBD1 (6 bases). The CDR3 spans 15 residues. Deletions cut 2 bases from V and 0 bases from J, with 10 bases between. From germline, CDR1 is SEHNR and CDR2 FQNEAQ (reference sequence). CDR3: CASSLPGVMNTEAFF. The CDR3 region has the DNA TGTGCCAGCAGCTTACCAGGGGTAATGAACACTGAAGCTTTCTTT.

The CDR3 DNA is TGTGCCAGCAGTTTGAGAAGGCAGGGAAGGTCACCCCTCCACTTT. Protein sequence: CASSLRRQGRSPLHF. The rearrangement joins TRBV6-5 to TRBJ1-6; D perhaps matches TRBD1 (5 bases). CDR1 and CDR2 from the germline V gene are MNHEY and SVGAGI. Trimming shortened V by 4 bases and J by 10 bases, and 17 bases separated the two germline ends. CDR3 length: 15 amino acids.

The rearrangement links TRBV19 to TRBJ2-7; 9 nucleotides match TRBD1. The CDR3 contains 13 residues. The V gene end was trimmed by 9 bases and the J gene end by 3 bases; junction bases not matched to a gene: 6. Germline V CDR1 and CDR2: LNHDA, SQIVND (reference sequence). The CDR3 DNA sequence: TGTGCCAGAGGGACAGGGAGTGGCTACGAGCAGTACTTC. Protein: CARGTGSGYEQYF.

The chain recombines TRBV5-6 with TRBJ2-7; TRBD1 matches 8 bases. The CDR3 totals 13 residues. The germline gives CDR1 SGHDT, CDR2 YYEEEE. The J segment lost 5 bases and the V segment lost 5 bases, leaving 6 bases of the junction unmatched. The CDR3 is CASRGTGGNEQYF. In DNA form, the CDR3 reads TGTGCCAGCAGGGGGACAGGCGGTAACGAGCAGTACTTC.

On this clone: The identical CDR3 is also encoded by other nucleotide sequences in the sample. The genes are TRBV7-9 and TRBJ2-3; 13 bases are shared with TRBD2. The CDR3 totals 15 residues. CDR1 is SEHNR and CDR2 is FQNEAQ in the germline V gene (reference sequence). The V gene end was trimmed by 4 bases and the J gene end by 6 bases; junction bases not matched to a gene: 4. CDR3 residues: CASSSGLAGADTQYF. CDR3 nucleotide sequence: TGTGCCAGCAGCTCAGGACTAGCGGGAGCCGATACGCAGTATTTT.

The chain uses TRBV4-3 and TRBJ2-5, with 9 bases aligning to TRBD1. Germline V gives CDR1 LGHNA, CDR2 YSLEER. The CDR3 is 14 amino acids. Germline trimming cut 1 base from V and 4 bases from J; bases unmatched to any gene: 1. This CDR3 is CASSQGTGVETQYF. The CDR3, as DNA: TGCGCCAGCAGCCAAGGGACAGGGGTAGAGACCCAGTACTTC.

This chain uses TRBV11-2 with TRBJ2-5, with a tentative D call TRBD2 (8 bases). The CDR3 consists of 15 residues. The germline CDR1 and CDR2 sequences are SGHAT and FQNNGV. V was pared by 5 bases and J by 5 bases, with 18 bases between. DNA of the CDR3: TGTGCCAGCAGCCACCGGGGGGGACAGAAGGAGACCCAGTACTTC. The encoded protein is CASSHRGGQKETQYF.

The chain is built from TRBV9 and TRBJ2-5, with a weak D call TRBD1 (5 bases). In germline, CDR1 is SGDLS, CDR2 YYNGEE. The CDR3 has 14 amino acids. V was clipped by 1 base and J by 5 bases, with 12 bases between them. The CDR3 sequence is CASSVYQGSETQYF. The CDR3 nucleotides read TGTGCCAGCAGCGTATATCAGGGTTCGGAGACCCAGTACTTC.

The rearrangement links TRBV19 to TRBJ1-5; the D gene is possibly TRBD1 (6 bases). Germline values: CDR1 LNHDA, CDR2 SQIVND (reference sequence). Trimming left V 5 bases short and J 0 bases short, with 14 bases between. This CDR3 spans 16 amino acids. The CDR3 protein is CASSPTRGISNQPQHF. The CDR3 region has the DNA TGTGCCAGTAGTCCCACGAGGGGGATTAGCAATCAGCCCCAGCATTTT. The whole variable domain, remainder taken from reference TRBV19 and TRBJ1-5, is DGGITQSPKYLFRKEGQNVTLSCEQNLNHDAMYWYRQDPGQGLRLIYYSQIVNDFQKGDIAEGYSVSREKKESFPLTVTSAQKNPTAFYLCASSPTRGISNQPQHFGDGTRLSIL.

This clone is categorized as medium-sized (0.01 to 0.1%). V is TRBV10-3 and J is TRBJ1-1; a possible D gene is TRBD1 (5 bases). Germline-derived CDR1 and CDR2 are ENHRY and SYGVKD. V shed 3 bases and J shed 7 bases, with 9 bases lying between them. This CDR3 is 12 amino acids long. The CDR3 sequence is CAISESTGEAFF. CDR3 DNA: TGTGCCATCAGTGAATCAACAGGTGAAGCTTTCTTT.

Only one count was recorded for this clone. The chain combines TRBV7-3 with TRBJ1-1; D call uncertain. CDR1 and CDR2 from the germline V gene are SGHTA and FQGTGA. Trimming shortened V by 5 bases and J by 8 bases, and 30 bases separated the two germline ends. The CDR3 is 18 amino acids. The CDR3 DNA sequence: TGTGCCAGCAGCCAAATCTACCGGATTATTGACACAAAAGCCGAAGCTTTCTTT. It specifies CASSQIYRIIDTKAEAFF. Based on the CDR3 plus reference TRBV7-3 and TRBJ1-1, the full variable domain is GAGVSQTPSNKVTEKGKYVELRCDPISGHTALYWYRQSLGQGPEFLIYFQGTGAADDSGLPNDRFFAVRPEGSVSTLKIQRTERGDSAVYLCASSQIYRIIDTKAEAFFGQGTRLTVV.

The chain links TRBV7-2 to TRBJ1-1; D call uncertain. The CDR3 sequence is 14 residues long. Germline CDR1 and CDR2: SGHTA and FQGNSA. V lost 5 bases and J 4 bases, leaving 14 bases between the germline ends. In nucleotides, the CDR3 is TGTGCCAGCAGCCAACTTACCGCGGGCACTGAAGCTTTCTTT. Its protein product is CASSQLTAGTEAFF.

The chain recombines TRBV30 with TRBJ2-5; maybe TRBD2 (7 bases). The CDR3 runs 13 residues. Per germline, CDR1 GTSNPN and CDR2 SVGIG (reference sequence). V lost 5 bases and J lost 4, with 14 bases in between. In nucleotides, the CDR3 is TGTGCCTGGGTATGGGGGGGCGGAGAGACCCAGTACTTC. Translation: CAWVWGGGETQYF. The full variable domain, completed using reference TRBV30 and TRBJ2-5, is SQTIHQWPATLVQPVGSPLSLECTVEGTSNPNLYWYRQAAGRGLQLLFYSVGIGQISSEVPQNLSASRPQDRQFILSSKKLLLSDSGFYLCAWVWGGGETQYFGPGTRLLVL.

This clone has just a few counts. This rearrangement joins TRBV7-9 to TRBJ2-7, with a tentative D call TRBD2 (6 bases). The V and J ends lost 8 bases and 7 bases respectively, with 15 bases between them. Germline CDR1 and CDR2: SEHNR and FQNEAQ (reference sequence). The CDR3 consists of 12 residues. CDR3 amino acids: CASFRDGGEQYF. The CDR3 nucleotides are TGTGCCAGCTTCCGGGACGGAGGGGAGCAGTACTTC. Complete variable domain (other parts from reference TRBV7-9 and TRBJ2-7): DTGVSQNPRHKITKRGQNVTFRCDPISEHNRLYWYRQTLGQGPEFLTYFQNEAQLEKSRLLSDRFSAERPKGSFSTLEIQRTEQGDSAMYLCASFRDGGEQYFGPGTRLTVT.

J is TRBJ2-7 and V is TRBV6-5, with D maybe TRBD1 (5 bases). V lost 10 bases, J lost 2 bases, and 15 bases lay in between. The CDR3 length is 13 residues. CDR1 and CDR2 from the germline V gene are MNHEY and SVGAGI. This CDR3 reads CATQGTPTYEQYF. The CDR3 region has the DNA TGTGCCACCCAGGGTACCCCCACCTACGAGCAGTACTTC.

The chain has TRBV5-1 and TRBJ1-1; a weak D match, TRBD1 (6 bases). The V end lost 4 bases, the J end lost 1 base, and 17 bases lay between the germline ends. This CDR3 comprises 16 residues. Germline values: CDR1 SGHRS, CDR2 YFSETQ. This CDR3 reads CASSEVGAPGNTEAFF. CDR3 coding DNA: TGCGCCAGCAGCGAGGTGGGGGCGCCTGGGAACACTGAAGCTTTCTTT.